A selection of T cell receptor beta chains follows, all from one sample in a study of shared clonotypes between healthy human individuals. Repertoires were generated with immunoSEQ multiplex PCR, while TCRdb's copy carries only in-frame clones and drops some. The sample yields 2 million to 2.5 million clones, approximately 94% seen once. The sample consisted of naive CD4+ T cells sorted from blood. The receptors were sampled from a man aged 18-30 years in good health. The CDR3 runs from the conserved cysteine through the conserved F or W. A D gene is named only where the DNA matches it firmly. The size entry is marked missing in some rows and otherwise reads once, few, many or a size class.

cdr3_aa	cdr3_nt	cdr3_length	clone_size	d_call	v_call	j_call
CASSLEYRAAFF	TGTGCCAGCAGCCTAGAATACAGGGCGGCTTTCTTT	12	.	.	TRBV7-2	TRBJ1-1
CASSLGYTDTQYF	TGTGCCAGCAGCTTAGGCTACACAGATACGCAGTATTTT	13	.	.	TRBV7-2	TRBJ2-3
CASSQEPGQVYEQYF	TGCGCCAGCAGCCAAGAACCGGGACAGGTCTACGAGCAGTACTTC	15	.	TRBD1	TRBV4-3	TRBJ2-7
CAPNRGTGRYEQYF	TGTGCTCCAAATAGGGGGACAGGCCGCTACGAGCAGTACTTC	14	.	TRBD1	TRBV15	TRBJ2-7
CASSLGRGSNQPQHF	TGTGCCAGCAGCTTGGGCAGGGGGAGCAATCAGCCCCAGCATTTT	15	.	TRBD1	TRBV5-6	TRBJ1-5
CASSPGNRVQETQYF	TGTGCCAGCAGCCCCGGCAACAGGGTCCAAGAGACCCAGTACTTC	15	.	.	TRBV11-2	TRBJ2-5
CATSRDQRETQYF	TGTGCCACCAGCAGAGATCAAAGAGAGACCCAGTACTTC	13	.	.	TRBV15	TRBJ2-5
CASSAGTPIYGYTF	TGTGCCAGCAGTGCCGGGACACCCATCTATGGCTACACCTTC	14	.	.	TRBV2	TRBJ1-2
CASSEAGTPIYGYTF	TGTGCCAGCAGTGAAGCTGGGACACCGATATATGGCTACACCTTC	15	few	.	TRBV6-1	TRBJ1-2
CAISARGPEQYF	TGTGCCATCAGTGCGAGGGGACCTGAGCAGTACTTC	12	.	.	TRBV10-3	TRBJ2-7
CASNQAGGPLETQYF	TGTGCCAGCAACCAAGCGGGGGGGCCTCTAGAGACCCAGTACTTC	15	.	TRBD2	TRBV2	TRBJ2-5
CAWSVTRMSSGANVLTF	TGTGCCTGGAGTGTGACACGGATGAGCTCTGGGGCCAACGTCCTGACTTTC	17	.	.	TRBV30	TRBJ2-6
CASSVPSPGNSLNEQFF	TGTGCCAGCAGTGTCCCTTCTCCAGGGAATTCCCTCAATGAGCAGTTCTTC	17	.	.	TRBV2	TRBJ2-1
CASSKDRATDTQYF	TGTGCCAGCAGCAAGGACAGGGCCACAGATACGCAGTATTTT	14	.	TRBD1	TRBV25-1	TRBJ2-3
CASSSQGDTEAFF	TGTGCCAGCAGCTCGCAGGGGGACACTGAAGCTTTCTTT	13	.	TRBD1	TRBV11-2	TRBJ1-1
CASSYANGGSTDTQYF	TGTGCCAGCAGTTACGCGAACGGGGGCTCCACAGATACGCAGTATTTT	16	.	.	TRBV6-5	TRBJ2-3
CASSEGRVYGYTF	TGCGCCAGCAGTGAAGGCAGAGTCTATGGCTACACCTTC	13	once	.	TRBV10-2	TRBJ1-2
CASSVAGTSSYEQYF	TGTGCCAGCAGCGTAGCCGGCACCTCCTCCTACGAGCAGTACTTC	15	.	.	TRBV9	TRBJ2-7
CASSLPRVGGYTF	TGTGCCAGCAGTTTACCCAGGGTGGGTGGCTACACCTTC	13	.	.	TRBV28	TRBJ1-2
CASSRYQNTEAFF	TGTGCCAGTAGCCGATATCAGAACACTGAAGCTTTCTTT	13	.	.	TRBV19	TRBJ1-1
CAISPTGNNYGYTF	TGTGCCATCAGTCCGACAGGGAATAACTATGGCTACACCTTC	14	.	TRBD1	TRBV10-3	TRBJ1-2
CASSQDPTGPDYEQYF	TGCGCCAGCAGCCAAGACCCAACGGGACCCGACTACGAGCAGTACTTC	16	.	.	TRBV4-3	TRBJ2-7
CATRRSRDTEAFF	TGTGCCACGCGCCGGTCCAGGGACACTGAAGCTTTCTTT	13	.	.	TRBV10-3	TRBJ1-1
CASSFNGGGSHVLTF	TGTGCCAGCAGTTTTAATGGCGGGGGGAGCCACGTCCTGACTTTC	15	.	TRBD2	TRBV28	TRBJ2-6
CASSDRGVLQPQHF	TGTGCCAGCAGTGATCGGGGGGTTTTGCAGCCCCAGCATTTT	14	.	.	TRBV25-1	TRBJ1-5
CASSLVGLSYEQYF	TGTGCCAGCAGCTTAGTGGGACTTTCCTACGAGCAGTACTTC	14	.	.	TRBV7-9	TRBJ2-7
CAISEGDSRSGELFF	TGTGCCATCAGTGAGGGGGACAGCCGGAGCGGGGAGCTGTTTTTT	15	.	TRBD1	TRBV10-3	TRBJ2-2
CSVVQAHEQYF	TGCAGCGTTGTTCAGGCCCACGAGCAGTACTTC	11	.	.	TRBV29-1	TRBJ2-7